The clone carrying this TCR beta chain was detected ten times or more. These data originate in a study of T-cell reconstitution after alpha-beta-depleted transplantation in children. Researchers prepared the TCRbeta library using unique molecular identifiers, the study reports. TCRdb reprocessed the PCR reads via MiXCR and lists one record per CDR3 protein. This table holds roughly 300,000 distinct CDR3 sequences, approximately 10% found once. This clonotype was obtained from a human donor who donated a stem cell graft to a child with acute lymphoblastic leukemia. This material consisted of PBMCs from the stem cell graft donor, taken from the stem cell graft.

The CDR3 nucleotides are TGTGCCAGCAGCTTGTCCTACAATGAGCAGTTCTTC. Translation: CASSLSYNEQFF. The J gene is TRBJ2-1, the V gene TRBV7-2; D remains unclear. There are 12 residues in the CDR3. V gave up 3 bases and J gave up 1 base, with 1 base separating them. CDR1 and CDR2 from the germline V gene are SGHTA and FQGNSA.